The 2 T cell receptor beta chains in this list originate from one sample, sequenced in a study of blood T cells in healthy people across ages. Using a J-beta primer mix together with a sample-barcoded 5' primer, a second PCR was run for roughly 7 to 12 cycles. TCRdb recomputed calls from the 5' RACE reads with MiXCR, one row per CDR3 protein. The sample has some 860,000 distinct CDR3 sequences; approximately 60% are singletons. Specimen: blood. These receptors all stem from a man in his forties in good health.

A remark on this clonotype: A junction end diverges from the germline sequence, so it may reflect a read error. CDR3 sequence: CASSEGGSNSPLHF. In nucleotides, the CDR3 is TGTGCCAGCAGCGAAGGGGGCTCGAACTCACCCCTCCACTTT. The V gene is TRBV2, the J gene TRBJ1-6, with 7 positions matching TRBD1. The CDR3 is 14 amino acids. From germline, CDR1 is SNHLY and CDR2 FYNNEI.

This rearrangement joins TRBV7-9 to TRBJ1-4; TRBD1 might be the D (6 bases). This CDR3 comprises 16 residues. V was shortened by 5 bases and J by 8 bases, with 21 bases between the two germline ends. Per the germline V gene, CDR1 is SEHNR and CDR2 is FQNEAQ (reference sequence). This chain's CDR3 is CASSPPTWGAEEKLFF. The CDR3 DNA reads as TGTGCCAGCAGCCCCCCCACGTGGGGGGCTGAAGAAAAACTGTTTTTT.